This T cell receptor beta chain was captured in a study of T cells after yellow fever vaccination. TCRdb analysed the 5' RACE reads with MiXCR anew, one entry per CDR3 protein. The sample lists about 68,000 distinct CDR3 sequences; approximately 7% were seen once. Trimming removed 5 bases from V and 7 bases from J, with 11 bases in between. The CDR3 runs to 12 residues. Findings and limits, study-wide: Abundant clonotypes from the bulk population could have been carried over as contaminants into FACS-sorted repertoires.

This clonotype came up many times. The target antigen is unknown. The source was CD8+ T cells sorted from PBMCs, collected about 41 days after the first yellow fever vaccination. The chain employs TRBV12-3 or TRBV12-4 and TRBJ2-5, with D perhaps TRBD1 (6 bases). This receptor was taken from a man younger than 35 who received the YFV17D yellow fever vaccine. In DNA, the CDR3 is TGTGCCAGCAGTCCGGAAGGGGGGACCCAGTACTTC. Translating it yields CASSPEGGTQYF.